A single sample gave rise to the 18 T cell receptor beta chains below, sequenced in a study of cytomegalovirus exposure and HLA in healthy donors. The PCR contained 60 Vbeta and 13 Jbeta primers. Here immunoSEQ multiplex PCR was the method, and the copy in TCRdb shows in-frame clones only, minus some. The repertoire holds 150,000 to 200,000 clones, with 80% to 90% as singletons. The material sequenced was PBMCs. All receptors derive from a man in his forties or fifties in good health and CMV-seropositive.

The genes are TRBV5-6 and TRBJ2-1; 10 bases are a match to TRBD2. Germline CDR1 is SGHDT and CDR2 is YYEEEE. The CDR3 has 15 amino acids. V lost 4 bases, J lost 8 bases, and 9 bases stayed unmatched. CDR3 in DNA: TGTGCCAGCAGCCCTACTAGCGGGAAACTTTATGAGCAGTTCTTC. Translated: CASSPTSGKLYEQFF.

V and J are TRBV29-1 and TRBJ1-4; D remains ambiguous. Trimming left V 4 bases short and J 8 bases short, with 17 bases between. The CDR3 is 14 amino acids. CDR1 SQVTM and CDR2 ANQGSEA come from the germline V gene. CDR3 residues: CSVGLANREEKLFF. The CDR3 region has the DNA TGCAGCGTTGGTCTTGCAAATCGGGAGGAAAAACTGTTTTTT.

The chain is built from TRBV29-1 and TRBJ2-1; 8 bases agree with TRBD1. V shed 6 bases and J 12 bases; nucleotides not matched to a gene: 10. Germline assignment: CDR1 SQVTM and CDR2 ANQGSEA. The CDR3 covers 12 residues. The CDR3 DNA reads TGCAGCGTCGTGAAGGTTGACAGGGGGCAGTTCTTC. This sequence encodes CSVVKVDRGQFF.

The V call is TRBV10-3, the J call TRBJ2-3, with D maybe TRBD1 (5 bases). This CDR3 region has 15 residues. Germline V gene data show CDR1 as ENHRY and CDR2 as SYGVKD. Trimming shortened V by 4 bases and J by 1 base, and 12 bases separated the two germline ends. This CDR3 is CAISVVRVGTDTQYF. The CDR3 nucleotides read TGTGCCATCAGTGTCGTCAGGGTTGGCACAGATACGCAGTATTTT.

The chain joins TRBV10-1 to TRBJ1-5; D is perhaps TRBD1 (6 bases). CDR1 and CDR2 from the germline V gene are WNHNN and SYGVQD (reference sequence). The V gene lost 5 bases and the J gene lost 8 bases, with 10 bases spanning the gap. CDR3 size: 12 residues. The CDR3 DNA is TGCGCCAGCAGTTGCAGGGGTGAGCCCCAGCATTTT. This gives the protein CASSCRGEPQHF.

The chain links TRBV11-2 to TRBJ2-1, with a weak D call TRBD2 (5 bases). This CDR3 spans 13 amino acids. Trimming removed 1 base at V and 4 bases at J, with 5 bases between. CDR1 and CDR2 (germline): SGHAT, FQNNGV. Here the CDR3 DNA reads TGTGCCAGCAGCTTAGGACTATACAATGAGCAGTTCTTC. Translation: CASSLGLYNEQFF.

This clone was found a few times. This chain connects TRBV11-2 to TRBJ2-5; tentative D call: TRBD2 (6 bases). The CDR3 totals 14 residues. The V gene lost 5 bases and the J gene lost 5 bases, with 15 bases spanning the gap. In germline, CDR1 is SGHAT, CDR2 FQNNGV. The CDR3 DNA sequence: TGTGCCAGCAGCCGAGGAGGGCCACGGGAGACCCAGTACTTC. Its translation: CASSRGGPRETQYF.

The chain employs TRBV27 and TRBJ2-1, with 7 bases lining up with TRBD2. Germline CDR1 is MNHEY and CDR2 is SMNVEV (reference sequence). The CDR3 loop spans 16 amino acids. With 6 bases clipped from V and 0 bases from J, the junction kept 8 bases outside the gene matches. The CDR3 protein is CASSRNAGVSYNEQFF. The CDR3 DNA sequence: TGTGCCAGCAGCCGAAACGCGGGAGTCTCCTACAATGAGCAGTTCTTC.

This clone was observed a few times. The chain combines TRBV29-1 with TRBJ2-1; 8 bases align to TRBD2. V gave up 4 bases and J gave up 10 bases; unmatched junction bases: 6. Germline V gene lookup returns CDR1 SQVTM and CDR2 ANQGSEA. The CDR3 runs 12 residues. CDR3 region: CSVVVAGYEQFF. DNA for the CDR3: TGCAGCGTTGTGGTAGCGGGATACGAGCAGTTCTTC.

In its sample, this clone was seen once. The chain links TRBV7-2 to TRBJ2-5; D not certain. Germline CDR1 and CDR2: SGHTA and FQGNSA. The CDR3 is 13 residues long. Trimming left V 4 bases short and J 5 bases short, with 11 bases between. CDR3 in DNA: TGTGCCAGCAGCTCCTCCGCCGGGGAGACCCAGTACTTC. This encodes CASSSSAGETQYF.

J is TRBJ2-5 and V is TRBV19; weak D call: TRBD2 (5 bases). Germline values: CDR1 LNHDA, CDR2 SQIVND (reference sequence). The CDR3 has 13 amino acids. V lost 3 bases and J lost 5, with 10 bases in between. The CDR3 DNA reads TGTGCCAGTAGTATCCCGCCGGGGGAGACCCAGTACTTC. This sequence encodes CASSIPPGETQYF.

V gene TRBV5-1 combines with J gene TRBJ2-7; D is uncertain. Trimming removed 0 bases at V and 0 bases at J, with 10 bases between. This CDR3 is 15 amino acids long. Germline V gene lookup returns CDR1 SGHRS and CDR2 YFSETQ. The CDR3 nucleotides are TGCGCCAGCAGCTTGGACTTAAGGAGCTCCTACGAGCAGTACTTC. This codes for CASSLDLRSSYEQYF.

This sequence joins TRBV6-1 and TRBJ2-7; D is unresolved. The CDR3 is 12 residues long. Per germline, CDR1 MNHNS and CDR2 SASEGT. V lost 2 bases to trimming and J lost 4 bases, with 6 bases between them. The CDR3 protein is CASSEPFYEQYF. CDR3 nucleotide sequence: TGTGCCAGCAGTGAACCCTTTTACGAGCAGTACTTC.

The gene calls are TRBV5-4 and TRBJ1-1; 10 nucleotides agree with TRBD1. Germline V gives CDR1 SGHNT, CDR2 YYREEE (reference sequence). CDR3 length: 15 amino acids. V shed 4 bases, J shed 1 base, and the junction held 4 bases outside the gene matches. The CDR3 here is CASSPGQGRNTEAFF. The DNA for the CDR3 is TGTGCCAGCAGCCCGGGACAGGGGAGGAACACTGAAGCTTTCTTT.

This clone appeared once. This chain links TRBV7-2 with TRBJ2-2; TRBD2 aligns across 9 bases. V trimming: 5 bases; J trimming: 5 bases; junction bases outside the gene matches: 6. In germline, CDR1 is SGHTA, CDR2 FQGNSA. This CDR3 has 15 residues. The CDR3 DNA follows: TGTGCCAGCAGCACCGGGACTAGCCTAACCGGGGAGCTGTTTTTT. This translates into CASSTGTSLTGELFF.

This chain joins TRBV5-4 and TRBJ1-2; 8 bases are shared with TRBD1. V dropped 0 bases and J dropped 3; count of bases not matched to a gene: 7. The CDR3 is made up of 16 amino acids. The germline gives CDR1 SGHNT, CDR2 YYREEE (reference sequence). This CDR3 reads CASSLGGAGGDYGYTF. The CDR3 DNA follows: TGTGCCAGCAGCTTGGGTGGGGCAGGGGGCGACTATGGCTACACCTTC.

The rearrangement uses TRBV2 and TRBJ1-1; D unresolved. V lost 6 bases, J lost 4 bases, and 15 bases lay in between. CDR3 length equals 14 residues. Germline lookup yields CDR1 SNHLY and CDR2 FYNNEI. The CDR3 DNA reads TGTGCCAGCAGACCGGGTTCGGGATTCACTGAAGCTTTCTTT. It specifies CASRPGSGFTEAFF.

The count of this clone is one. The same CDR3 arises from other DNA sequences in this sample as well. The J gene is TRBJ2-4, the V gene TRBV30; TRBD2 might be the D (6 bases). Trimming removed 0 bases at V and 6 bases at J, with 9 bases between. Germline V gene sequence: CDR1 GTSNPN, CDR2 SVGIG (reference sequence). The CDR3 is made up of 13 amino acids. The CDR3 nucleotides read TGTGCCTGGAGTGTAAACGGGAGAAACATTCAGTACTTC. Translating gives CAWSVNGRNIQYF. Looking up the rest from reference TRBV30 and TRBJ2-4 gives the full variable domain: SQTIHQWPATLVQPVGSPLSLECTVEGTSNPNLYWYRQAAGRGLQLLFYSVGIGQISSEVPQNLSASRPQDRQFILSSKKLLLSDSGFYLCAWSVNGRNIQYFGAGTRLSVL.